This entry lists 32 T cell receptor beta chains sequenced from one sample in a study of tumor-infiltrating lymphocytes in primary liver carcinoma. Production of TCR beta cDNA used around 0.45 ug total RNA together with a constant-region primer. Generation of the TCR beta libraries relied on three nested multiplex PCR rounds using slightly modified ARM-PCR. A C-beta reverse primer was combined with TRBV1-TRBV30 forward primers in the first two PCR rounds, and each round had roughly 9 cycles. TCRdb used MiXCR to reprocess the multiplex PCR reads, holding one entry per CDR3 protein. This sample yields about 70,000 distinct CDR3 sequences, of which approximately 74% are seen a single time; approximately 30% belongs to the top ten. Investigators took RNA and DNA out together from 20-30 mg of unsorted bulk tissue. The specimen was liver tumor tissue from sampling region 4. Stated subset: tumor region T4, right-lateral pole. Receptors were obtained from a man in his forties with primary liver carcinoma and hepatitis B virus infection.

A remark on this clonotype: Possible read error: a much larger clone is one base away. The chain has TRBV12-3 or TRBV12-4 and TRBJ2-7; 9 bases map to TRBD1. The CDR3 consists of 16 residues. In DNA form, the CDR3 reads TGTACCAGCAGTTTAGGAACCGGGACAGGGAGATACGAGCAGTACTTC. Protein product: CTSSLGTGTGRYEQYF.

Worth noting for this clonotype: A single base separates this from a much larger clone, so it may be a read error. The chain is built from TRBV7-9 and TRBJ2-7; no reliable D call. This CDR3 region has 13 residues. V was clipped by 2 bases and J by 8 bases, with 13 bases between them. CDR1 and CDR2 from the germline V gene are SEHNR and FQNEAQ (reference sequence). This CDR3 is CASSLQVSHKQYF. The DNA of the CDR3 is TGTGCCAGCAGCTTACAGGTTTCGCACAAGCAGTACTTC.

With respect to this clonotype: One end of the junction is discordant with germline, which a read error may explain. The J gene is TRBJ1-4, the V gene TRBV12-3 or TRBV12-4; D is uncertain. This CDR3 has 14 amino acids. CDR3 sequence: CASSLVQTNEKLSF. The CDR3 nucleotides are TGCGCCAGCAGTTTAGTGCAGACTAATGAAAAACTGTCTTTT.

This clonotype was seen a few times. CDR3 bases: TGTGCCAGCAGCACAAGGGGACTAGCGGGCCCCAGCTCCTACAATGAGCAGTTCTTC. It translates to CASSTRGLAGPSSYNEQFF. The chain is built from TRBV7-3 and TRBJ2-1; 12 bases map to TRBD2. The CDR3 consists of 19 residues. The J segment lost 0 bases and the V segment lost 5 bases, leaving 11 bases of the junction unmatched. CDR1 is SGHTA, CDR2 FQGTGA, per germline.

This clonotype has just a few counts. Given a much more abundant clone one base away, this may be a read error. V is TRBV10-1 and J is TRBJ2-3, with D tentatively TRBD2 (6 bases). The CDR3 runs 13 residues. Germline CDR1 reads WNHNN; CDR2 reads SYGVQD (reference sequence). The CDR3 protein is CASARDSTDTRYF. For the CDR3, the DNA is TGCGCCAGTGCCCGGGACTCCACAGATACGCGGTATTTT.

This chain links TRBV6-5 with TRBJ2-1; D is possibly TRBD1 (5 bases). From germline, CDR1 is MNHEY and CDR2 SVGAGI. The CDR3 extends over 16 amino acids. With 4 bases removed from V and 4 bases from J, the gap between germline ends came to 17 bases. The CDR3 DNA reads TGTGCCAGCAGTTTCTCGACGGACATGGTATACAATGAGCAGTTCTTC. The encoded protein is CASSFSTDMVYNEQFF.

This clonotype was seen many times. V usage is TRBV29-1 and J usage is TRBJ2-7, with D perhaps matching TRBD2 (6 bases). The CDR3 has 13 amino acids. Germline-derived CDR1 and CDR2 are SQVTM and ANQGSEA. Trimming cost V 6 bases and J 1 base, with 13 bases left between them. The CDR3 sequence: CSVEGPPSYEQYF. The CDR3 DNA reads as TGCAGCGTGGAGGGGCCCCCGTCCTACGAGCAGTACTTC.

A single count supports this clonotype. The rearrangement joins TRBV11-1 to TRBJ2-3; tentative D call: TRBD2 (6 bases). The CDR3 covers 14 residues. CDR1 and CDR2 (germline): SGHAT, FQDESV (reference sequence). Trimming pared 10 bases from V and 1 base from J, leaving 15 bases between. The CDR3: CANAEGAGTDTQYF. The DNA for the CDR3 is TGTGCCAATGCGGAGGGAGCTGGCACAGATACGCAGTATTTT.

The V call is TRBV5-4, the J call TRBJ1-2; D is possibly TRBD1 (6 bases). This CDR3 region has 14 residues. The V gene's germline CDR1 is SGHNT and CDR2 YYREEE (reference sequence). Trimming took 1 base from V and 9 from J, leaving 16 bases between them. The CDR3 loop reads CASSLRGGLGCYTF. CDR3 sequence (DNA): TGTGCCAGCAGCTTGCGTGGGGGCCTTGGTTGCTACACCTTC.

A note on this clonotype: A junction boundary mismatches the germline segment, possibly from a read error. V gene TRBV11-2 combines with J gene TRBJ2-3; tentatively, D is TRBD1 (5 bases). Germline loops: CDR1 SGHAT, CDR2 FQNNGV. The CDR3 covers 14 residues. Written as DNA, the CDR3 is TGTTCCAGCAGCTTTCGTGACAGCACAAATACGCAGTATTTT. It translates to CSSSFRDSTNTQYF.

A note on this clonotype: One end of the junction fails to match germline, which may point to a read error. The V call is TRBV6-5, the J call TRBJ1-1; 7 bases are shared with TRBD1. The CDR3 is 14 amino acids. Looked up from germline, CDR1 is MNHEY and CDR2 is SVGAGI. The CDR3 DNA sequence: TGTGCCAGCACTTTAACAGGGGAGAACACTGAAGCTTCCTTT. Protein: CASTLTGENTEASF.

Ten or more counts support this clonotype. This chain connects TRBV4-2 to TRBJ2-5; D is unclear. V was cut by 0 bases and J by 1 base, with 9 bases left in between. The CDR3 loop spans 15 amino acids. Germline V CDR1 and CDR2: LGHNA, YNFKEQ. The CDR3 here is CASSQDFRAQETQYF. The CDR3 DNA reads as TGTGCCAGCAGCCAAGATTTCCGGGCCCAAGAGACCCAGTACTTC.

This clonotype has ten or more counts. V and J are TRBV7-8 and TRBJ1-2; tentative D call: TRBD1 (5 bases). The CDR3 is made up of 13 amino acids. Trimming left V 5 bases short and J 5 bases short, with 12 bases between. CDR1 SGHVS and CDR2 FQNEAQ come from the germline V gene. The CDR3 reads CASSLGTEYGYTF. The CDR3 DNA follows: TGTGCCAGCAGCCTCGGGACGGAATATGGCTACACCTTC. Drawing the rest from reference TRBV7-8 and TRBJ1-2, the complete variable domain is GAGVSQSPRYKVAKRGQDVALRCDPISGHVSLFWYQQALGQGPEFLTYFQNEAQLDKSGLPSDRFFAERPEGSVSTLKIQRTQQEDSAVYLCASSLGTEYGYTFGSGTRLTVV.

For this clonotype: Possible read error: a much larger clone is one base away. This sequence joins TRBV28 and TRBJ1-2; no definite D call. The CDR3 is 15 amino acids. Germline CDR1 reads MDHEN; CDR2 reads SYDVKM. The CDR3 bases are TGTGCCAGCAGGCTGACCGGCCGCTCTAACTATAGCTACACCTTC. Amino acids: CASRLTGRSNYSYTF.

Points on this clonotype: At one end the junction does not follow the germline gene, possibly because of a read error. The rearrangement links TRBV11-2 to TRBJ2-1; 9 nucleotides line up with TRBD2. Germline loops: CDR1 SGHAT, CDR2 FQNNGV. The CDR3 length is 16 residues. For the CDR3, the DNA is TGTGTCAGCAGCTCGCGCCCCAGCGGGAGGTTTTATGAGCAGTTCTTC. Translating gives CVSSSRPSGRFYEQFF. The whole variable domain, filled in from reference TRBV11-2 and TRBJ2-1, reads EAGVAQSPRYKIIEKRQSVAFWCNPISGHATLYWYQQILGQGPKLLIQFQNNGVVDDSQLPKDRFSAERLKGVDSTLKIQPAKLEDSAVYLCVSSSRPSGRFYEQFFGPGTRLTVL.

This clonotype was recorded many times. The chain links TRBV6-6 to TRBJ2-3, with D possibly being TRBD2 (5 bases). Germline-derived CDR1 and CDR2 are MNHNY and SVGAGI (reference sequence). This CDR3 spans 12 amino acids. V dropped 4 bases and J dropped 5 bases, with 7 bases sitting between them. CDR3 coding DNA: TGTGCCAGCAGTTGGGAGCGAGATACGCAGTATTTT. This codes for CASSWERDTQYF.

In the case of this clonotype: This is likely a read error, given that the CDR3 carries no conserved phenylalanine or tryptophan at its end. The chain joins TRBV11-2 to TRBJ2-2; the D gene is possibly TRBD2 (6 bases). Trimming stripped 3 bases from V and 4 bases from J, with 18 bases between. CDR3 length: 17 residues. Germline V lookup: CDR1 SGHAT, CDR2 FQNNGV. The CDR3: CASSFGRDWVGTGELFL. CDR3 DNA: TGTGCCAGCAGCTTTGGTCGGGACTGGGTCGGCACCGGGGAGCTGTTTTTA.

As for this clonotype: The junction differs from germline at one of its ends, possibly a read error. The V and J genes are TRBV12-3 or TRBV12-4 and TRBJ2-3; D not certain. CDR3 length: 15 residues. CDR3 region: CASTHVVGATDTQYF. CDR3 nucleotides: TGTGCCAGCACCCACGTAGTGGGCGCCACAGATACGCAATATTTT.

The gene calls are TRBV6-6 and TRBJ2-7; D is uncertain. CDR1 and CDR2 from the germline V gene are MNHNY and SVGAGI (reference sequence). Trimming pared 7 bases from V and 2 bases from J, leaving 18 bases between. CDR3 length: 15 amino acids. The CDR3 DNA reads as TGTGCCAGCACCCAAATGGTGGTATCCCCCTACGAGCAGTACTTC. Translating it yields CASTQMVVSPYEQYF.

About this clonotype: A read error may account for a junction end that differs from germline. This chain uses TRBV12-3 or TRBV12-4 with TRBJ2-6; TRBD1 agrees at 7 bases. CDR3 length: 17 residues. The chain's CDR3 is CASSLTGQTSAADVLSF. CDR3 sequence (DNA): TGTGCCAGCAGTTTAACGGGACAGACCTCTGCGGCCGACGTCCTGAGTTTC.

On this clonotype itself: One junction end does not reproduce the germline sequence, and a read error may be involved. J is TRBJ2-2 and V is TRBV11-2; D is unresolved. This CDR3 has 15 residues. CDR1 is SGHAT, CDR2 FQNNGV, per germline. CDR3 region: CASSLVGMGIGELFF. The CDR3 nucleotides read TGTGCCAGCAGTTTAGTCGGAATGGGCATCGGGGAGCTGTTTTTT. Full variable domain (remainder filled in from reference TRBV11-2 and TRBJ2-2): EAGVAQSPRYKIIEKRQSVAFWCNPISGHATLYWYQQILGQGPKLLIQFQNNGVVDDSQLPKDRFSAERLKGVDSTLKIQPAKLEDSAVYLCASSLVGMGIGELFFGEGSRLTVL.

Notes on this clonotype: A junction boundary mismatches the germline segment, possibly from a read error. This chain links TRBV7-9 with TRBJ2-2; tentative D call: TRBD2 (5 bases). The CDR3 has 15 residues. Germline CDR1 is SEHNR and CDR2 is FQNEAQ (reference sequence). As DNA, the CDR3 is TGTACCAGCAGCTTAGCGCGGACTCTGACCCGGGAGCTGTTTTTT. It specifies CTSSLARTLTRELFF.

This chain uses TRBV20-1 with TRBJ1-2; D is unresolved. Germline V gene lookup returns CDR1 DFQATT and CDR2 SNEGSKA (reference sequence). V lost 7 bases, J lost 5 bases, and 11 bases lay in between. The CDR3 is 11 amino acids. This CDR3 is CSGQAIYGYTF. For the CDR3, the DNA is TGCAGTGGTCAGGCGATATATGGCTACACCTTC.

About this clonotype itself: The junction differs from germline at one of its ends, possibly a read error. J is TRBJ2-2 and V is TRBV11-2; 9 bases fit TRBD2. Germline CDR1 and CDR2: SGHAT and FQNNGV. The CDR3 has 16 residues. The CDR3 DNA reads as TGTGCCAGCAGCGTAGTGGCGCTAGCGGGAACCGGGGGGCTGTCTTTT. Amino acid sequence: CASSVVALAGTGGLSF.

In its sample, this clonotype was seen a few times. The V and J genes are TRBV7-2 and TRBJ1-5; 7 bases match TRBD1. Germline CDR1 reads SGHTA; CDR2 reads FQGNSA. The V segment lost 3 bases and the J segment 0 bases; nucleotides outside the gene matches: 5. This CDR3 is built from 16 residues. The CDR3 reads CASSLVGTASNQPQHF. The CDR3 region has the DNA TGTGCCAGCAGCTTGGTCGGGACAGCTAGCAATCAGCCCCAGCATTTT.

On this clonotype: A much more abundant neighbour one base away suggests this may be a read error. The CDR3 does not close with the conserved phenylalanine or tryptophan, likely indicating a read error. The V call is TRBV4-2, the J call TRBJ2-5; 7 bases align to TRBD2. V shed 1 base and J 4 bases; nucleotides not matched to a gene: 9. Germline values: CDR1 LGHNA, CDR2 YNFKEQ. The CDR3 contains 16 residues. In DNA, the CDR3 is TGTGCCAGCAGCCAAGTCGTGGGGCCTAGCGGAGAGACCCAGTACCTC. This encodes CASSQVVGPSGETQYL.

On this clonotype: One junction end does not reproduce the germline sequence, and a read error may be involved. The chain links TRBV6-5 to TRBJ1-3, with no clear D. The CDR3 is made up of 14 amino acids. CDR1 and CDR2 from the germline V gene are MNHEY and SVGAGI. CDR3 sequence reads: CASRLTAAGSTIYF. CDR3 nucleotides: TGTGCTAGCAGACTAACGGCGGCAGGAAGTACCATATATTTT.

DNA for the CDR3: TGCAGTGCCCGGGGTAGAGGCAGGGACCACAAGCAGTACTTC. Translation: CSARGRGRDHKQYF. The genes are TRBV20-1 and TRBJ2-7; D may match TRBD1 or TRBD2 (5 bases each). Looked up from germline, CDR1 is DFQATT and CDR2 is SNEGSKA (reference sequence). The V gene lost 6 bases and the J gene lost 8 bases, with 23 bases spanning the gap. The CDR3 has 14 residues.

In this sample, this clonotype turned up once. V and J are TRBV12-3 or TRBV12-4 and TRBJ2-5; D is unresolved. The CDR3 totals 14 residues. DNA of the CDR3: TGTATCAGCAGTTTAGTTCAGGTCCAAGAGACCCAGTACTTC. Its translation is CISSLVQVQETQYF.

The chain uses TRBV6-5 and TRBJ2-1, with TRBD1 identical over 9 bases. V gave up 2 bases and J gave up 10 bases; unmatched junction bases: 9. This CDR3 has 15 amino acids. Germline CDR1 is MNHEY and CDR2 is SVGAGI. The CDR3 nucleotides are TGTGCCAGCAGTTACCGTCCCGGGACAGGGTTGGAGCAGTTCTTC. The encoded protein is CASSYRPGTGLEQFF.

On this clonotype: An end of the junction does not agree with germline; a read error may underlie this. The V and J genes are TRBV29-1 and TRBJ2-7; D not resolved. The CDR3 is made up of 12 amino acids. Per the germline V gene, CDR1 is SQVTM and CDR2 is ANQGSEA. As DNA, the CDR3 is TGCGGCGTTGTACAGTCCGACTACGAGCAGTACTTC. It yields the protein CGVVQSDYEQYF.

Of note for this clonotype: A much larger clonotype is one base distant, so this may be a read error. This chain uses TRBV7-3 with TRBJ2-2; D is undetermined. Germline loops: CDR1 SGHTA, CDR2 FQGTGA. V shed 6 bases and J shed 1 base, with 6 bases lying between them. CDR3 size: 13 residues. CDR3 loop: CASSVENTGELFF. Written as DNA, the CDR3 is TGTGCCAGCAGTGTGGAGAACACCGGGGAGCTGTTTTTT.